A selection of T cell receptor beta chains follows, all from one sample in a study of shared clonotypes between healthy human individuals. Sequencing used immunoSEQ multiplex PCR; TCRdb keeps in-frame clones, though not all of them. The profile shows under 1,100,000 clones, roughly 70% of them singletons. Material: memory CD4+ T cells sorted from blood. The source of these receptors is a man aged 18 to 30 in good health. The CDR3 runs from the conserved cysteine through the conserved F or W. D genes are given only for firm matches. Only some rows state a clone size, as once, few, many or a class for expanded clones.

>TRBJ1-2|.|.|TRBV28
CASSLYVGSYGYTF
TGTGCCAGCAGTTTATACGTAGGGAGTTATGGCTACACCTTC
>TRBJ2-3|.|.|TRBV9
CASTQSQSTDTQYF
TGTGCCAGCACCCAGAGTCAAAGCACAGATACGCAGTATTTT
>TRBJ1-1|.|.|TRBV7-8
CASSSGVGGTEAFF
TGTGCCAGCAGCAGTGGGGTGGGAGGCACTGAAGCTTTCTTT
>TRBJ2-3|.|.|TRBV19
CASSIDKRPTDTQYF
TGTGCCAGTAGTATAGATAAGAGGCCCACAGATACGCAGTATTTT
>TRBJ2-7|.|many|TRBV9
CASSVGWGEAYEQYF
TGTGCCAGCAGCGTAGGGTGGGGGGAGGCTTACGAGCAGTACTTC
>TRBJ1-2|TRBD1|.|TRBV5-1
CASSQTGEGSGYTF
TGCGCCAGCAGCCAGACAGGGGAAGGAAGCGGCTACACCTTC
>TRBJ2-2|TRBD1|.|TRBV18
CASSPGQGGYTGELFF
TGTGCCAGCTCACCCGGACAGGGCGGTTACACCGGGGAGCTGTTTTTT
>TRBJ1-5|TRBD1|once|TRBV6-6
CASSSGQGQNQPQHF
TGTGCCAGCAGCTCTGGACAGGGTCAGAATCAGCCCCAGCATTTT
>TRBJ1-5|.|.|TRBV18
CASSAGISRNQPQHF
TGTGCCAGCTCTGCAGGGATATCCCGGAATCAGCCCCAGCATTTT
>TRBJ1-1|.|.|TRBV5-4
CASSSGRTSPNTEAFF
TGTGCCAGCAGTTCCGGCCGGACTTCCCCGAACACTGAAGCTTTCTTT
>TRBJ1-2|.|.|TRBV5-6
CASNFPVGGDYGYTF
TGTGCCAGCAACTTCCCCGTAGGGGGGGACTATGGCTACACCTTC
>TRBJ1-1|TRBD1|.|TRBV11-2
CASSIKTGGTEAFF
TGTGCCAGCAGCATAAAGACAGGGGGAACTGAAGCTTTCTTT
>TRBJ2-5|.|.|TRBV11-2
CASSLTGSRETQYF
TGTGCCAGCAGCTTAACTGGCTCCCGGGAGACCCAGTACTTC
>TRBJ2-6|.|few|TRBV9
CASSVEGRDNNVLTF
TGTGCCAGCAGCGTAGAGGGTAGGGACAACAACGTCCTGACTTTC
>TRBJ2-1|TRBD2|many|TRBV7-9
CASSSPSAGGAVRQFF
TGTGCCAGCAGCTCCCCCTCCGCGGGGGGCGCCGTGAGGCAGTTCTTC
>TRBJ2-2|TRBD2|.|TRBV5-6
CASSLGLAGVSTGELFF
TGTGCCAGCAGCTTGGGACTAGCGGGAGTATCTACCGGGGAGCTGTTTTTT
>TRBJ1-1|.|.|TRBV18
CASSPMGSHTEAFF
TGTGCCAGCTCACCGATGGGTTCGCACACTGAAGCTTTCTTT
>TRBJ1-6|.|.|TRBV19
CASSMTVLEGLSSYNSPLHF
TGTGCCAGTAGTATGACCGTACTGGAGGGACTAAGCTCCTATAATTCACCCCTCCACTTT
>TRBJ2-3|.|.|TRBV10-3
CAISESGGTTDTQYF
TGTGCCATCAGTGAGTCGGGCGGGACCACAGATACGCAGTATTTT
>TRBJ2-2|TRBD1|.|TRBV9
CASSDRVSTGELFF
TGTGCCAGCTCCGACAGGGTTAGCACCGGGGAGCTGTTTTTT
>TRBJ2-3|.|.|TRBV4-1
CASRLAYTDTQYF
TGCGCCAGCCGATTGGCCTACACAGATACGCAGTATTTT
>TRBJ2-7|.|.|TRBV7-2
CASSRPDTGTYEQYF
TGTGCCAGCAGCCGACCTGATACCGGAACCTACGAGCAGTACTTC
>TRBJ1-6|.|.|TRBV6-6
CASFFSSSYNSPLHF
TGTGCCAGCTTCTTCTCAAGCTCCTATAATTCACCCCTCCACTTT
>TRBJ2-1|TRBD1|.|TRBV29-1
CSIWTGGLGEQFF
TGCAGCATATGGACAGGGGGCTTGGGTGAGCAGTTCTTC
>TRBJ1-1|TRBD1|.|TRBV9
CASSVVTGGEAFF
TGTGCCAGCAGCGTAGTCACAGGGGGGGAAGCTTTCTTT
>TRBJ1-1|.|few|TRBV5-1
CASSQQDVDTEAFF
TGCGCCAGCAGCCAGCAGGATGTAGACACTGAAGCTTTCTTT
>TRBJ2-1|TRBD1|many|TRBV10-3
CAIRDGTGGTESSYNEQFF
TGTGCCATCAGGGACGGAACAGGGGGAACTGAGAGCTCCTACAATGAGCAGTTCTTC
>TRBJ1-2|.|few|TRBV18
CASSPGGKNGYTF
TGTGCCAGCTCACCAGGAGGGAAAAATGGCTACACCTTC
>TRBJ1-5|.|.|TRBV4-1
CASSQDAGYQPQHF
TGCGCCAGCAGCCAAGATGCAGGGTACCAGCCCCAGCATTTT
>TRBJ1-4|.|few|TRBV4-1
CASSYLESMFF
TGCGCCAGCAGCTACCTAGAAAGTATGTTTTTT
>TRBJ1-6|.|.|TRBV9
CASSVAANGGSPLHF
TGTGCCAGCAGCGTAGCTGCGAACGGAGGGTCACCCCTCCACTTT
>TRBJ1-1|.|.|TRBV27
CASSRRDVNTEAFF
TGTGCCAGCAGCCGGCGGGATGTTAACACTGAAGCTTTCTTT
>TRBJ2-5|.|.|TRBV4-1
CASSQVSQETQYF
TGCGCCAGCAGCCAGGTGAGCCAAGAGACCCAGTACTTC
>TRBJ2-3|.|.|TRBV9
CASSVGGGSTDTQYF
TGTGCCAGCAGCGTAGGGGGTGGTTCCACAGATACGCAGTATTTT
>TRBJ1-4|TRBD1|.|TRBV28
CASSSGQFNEKLFF
TGTGCCAGCAGCTCGGGACAGTTTAATGAAAAACTGTTTTTT
>TRBJ2-7|.|.|TRBV12-5
CASGSDYPYEQYF
TGTGCTAGTGGTTCGGATTACCCCTACGAGCAGTACTTC
>TRBJ2-7|.|.|TRBV5-1
CASSLTREKAYEQYF
TGCGCCAGCAGCCTGACTAGGGAGAAAGCCTACGAGCAGTACTTC
>TRBJ1-1|.|.|TRBV5-1
CASASAPGGGNTEAFF
TGCGCCAGCGCTTCCGCCCCCGGGGGGGGGAACACTGAAGCTTTCTTT
>TRBJ2-2|.|.|TRBV10-3
CAINPGSNTGELFF
TGTGCCATCAATCCCGGGAGTAACACCGGGGAGCTGTTTTTT
>TRBJ2-1|TRBD1|.|TRBV10-3
CAISVATGQNEQFF
TGTGCCATCAGTGTGGCGACAGGGCAGAATGAGCAGTTCTTC
>TRBJ2-7|.|.|TRBV28
CASSLGRGHLFF
TGTGCCAGCAGTTTAGGCAGGGGTCACCTCTTTTTC
>TRBJ2-1|.|once|TRBV6-1
CAAQGSYNEQFF
TGTGCCGCACAGGGTTCCTACAATGAGCAGTTCTTC
>TRBJ2-6|.|.|TRBV10-3
CATTGYGANVLTF
TGTGCCACTACAGGGTACGGGGCCAACGTCCTGACTTTC
>TRBJ1-5|.|.|TRBV6-5
CASRPKDNQPQHF
TGTGCCAGCAGACCTAAGGACAATCAGCCCCAGCATTTT
>TRBJ2-5|TRBD1|many|TRBV7-9
CASSSYRGVGETQYF
TGTGCCAGCAGCTCATACAGGGGAGTCGGCGAGACCCAGTACTTC
>TRBJ2-5|.|.|TRBV5-4
CASSLRTDQETQYF
TGTGCCAGCAGCTTGAGGACAGACCAAGAGACCCAGTACTTC
>TRBJ1-1|.|few|TRBV5-1
CASSLGPDNTEAFF
TGCGCCAGCAGCTTGGGTCCAGATAACACTGAAGCTTTCTTT
>TRBJ2-3|TRBD2|.|TRBV18
CASSPPGLAADTQYF
TGTGCCAGCTCACCTCCGGGACTAGCGGCGGATACGCAGTATTTT
>TRBJ2-1|.|.|TRBV19
CASRTGAMNNEQFF
TGTGCCAGTAGAACGGGAGCGATGAACAATGAGCAGTTCTTC
>TRBJ1-3|.|few|TRBV19
CASSISAGAGNTIYF
TGTGCCAGTAGTATCTCCGCGGGGGCTGGAAACACCATATATTTT
>TRBJ1-5|.|.|TRBV19
CASRGRRDLSNQPQHF
TGTGCCAGCCGGGGGAGAAGGGATTTGAGCAATCAGCCCCAGCATTTT
>TRBJ2-6|TRBD1|.|TRBV2
CASREQGAGANVLTF
TGTGCCAGCAGGGAACAGGGGGCTGGGGCCAACGTCCTGACTTTC
>TRBJ2-2|.|.|TRBV4-3
CASSARLSTNTGELFF
TGCGCCAGCAGCGCGAGACTATCGACGAACACCGGGGAGCTGTTTTTT
>TRBJ2-2|.|.|TRBV5-6
CASSLAEGTGELFF
TGTGCCAGCAGCTTGGCCGAGGGAACCGGGGAGCTGTTTTTT